This T cell receptor beta chain was recovered during a study of blood T cell repertoires in COVID-19. Across the study: Donors in the United States, Italy and Spain gave samples during acute or convalescent COVID-19. The analysed material was cDNA or gDNA that came from T cells, B-cell-depleted T cells, or PBMCs.

This clone was detected only once. V lost 6 bases and J 5 bases, leaving 17 bases between the germline ends. Germline V gives CDR1 SGDLS, CDR2 YYNGEE. This CDR3 spans 14 amino acids. Data came from immunoSEQ multiplex PCR; TCRdb stores just in-frame clones and leaves some out. The sample holds some 160,000 clones, around 81% seen once. The rearrangement joins TRBV9 to TRBJ1-2; D unresolved. This TCR was sampled from a man aged 65-85 years who had recovered from COVID-19. The sequenced sample consisted of peripheral blood. CDR3 sequence (DNA): TGTGCCAGCACCCGGGAAGGCACCCTTTATGGCTACACCTTC. Translation: CASTREGTLYGYTF.